This T cell receptor beta chain comes out of a study of siplizumab effects on memory and regulatory T cells. The table came from immunoSEQ multiplex PCR; TCRdb's copy has only in-frame clones and leaves some out. The sample contains around 100,000 clones, 93% of which appear only once. J gave up 4 bases and V 0 bases, and 8 bases lay outside the gene matches. Germline CDR1 LGHNT, CDR2 FRNRAP. This CDR3 comprises 16 residues. The chain recombines TRBV12-5 with TRBJ2-7, with 8 positions matching TRBD2. The sequence was obtained from a human donor in good health. The sample consisted of Tregs sorted from blood. The CDR3 reads CASGLVLGLAGYEQYF. CDR3 nucleotides: TGTGCTAGTGGTTTGGTACTTGGGTTAGCGGGATACGAGCAGTACTTC. Using reference TRBV12-5 and TRBJ2-7 for the parts outside the CDR3, the full variable domain is DARVTQTPRHKVTEMGQEVTMRCQPILGHNTVFWYRQTMMQGLELLAYFRNRAPLDDSGMPKDRFSAEMPDATLATLKIQPSEPRDSAVYFCASGLVLGLAGYEQYFGPGTRLTVT.